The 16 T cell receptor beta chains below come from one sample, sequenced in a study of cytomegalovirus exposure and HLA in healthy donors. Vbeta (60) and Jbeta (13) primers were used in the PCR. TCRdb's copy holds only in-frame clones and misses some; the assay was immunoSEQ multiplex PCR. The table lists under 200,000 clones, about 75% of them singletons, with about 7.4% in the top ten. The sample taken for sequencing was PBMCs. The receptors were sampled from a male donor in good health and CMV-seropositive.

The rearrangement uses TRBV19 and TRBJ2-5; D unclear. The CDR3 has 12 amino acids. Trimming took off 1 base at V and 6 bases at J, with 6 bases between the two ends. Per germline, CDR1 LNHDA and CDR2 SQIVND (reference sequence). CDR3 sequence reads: CASSIGRQTQYF. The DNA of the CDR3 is TGTGCCAGTAGTATAGGGAGACAGACCCAGTACTTC.

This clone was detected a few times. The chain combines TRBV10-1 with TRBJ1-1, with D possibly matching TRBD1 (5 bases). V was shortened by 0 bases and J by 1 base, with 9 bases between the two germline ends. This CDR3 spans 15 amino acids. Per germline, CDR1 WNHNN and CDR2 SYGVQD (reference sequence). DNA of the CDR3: TGCGCCAGCAGTGAGTCGGGGCCAAAGAACACTGAAGCTTTCTTT. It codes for CASSESGPKNTEAFF.

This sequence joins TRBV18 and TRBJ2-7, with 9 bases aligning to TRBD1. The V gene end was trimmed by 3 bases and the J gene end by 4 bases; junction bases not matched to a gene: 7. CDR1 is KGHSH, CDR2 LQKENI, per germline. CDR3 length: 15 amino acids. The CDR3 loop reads CASSPGTGLIYEQYF. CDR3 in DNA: TGTGCCAGCTCACCGGGGACAGGGCTAATTTACGAGCAGTACTTC.

CDR3 in amino acids: CAWSVTSSYNSPLHF. The CDR3, as DNA: TGTGCCTGGAGTGTAACTAGCTCCTATAATTCACCCCTCCACTTT. J is TRBJ1-6 and V is TRBV30; D gene uncertain. The length of the CDR3 is 15 residues. Per germline, CDR1 GTSNPN and CDR2 SVGIG (reference sequence). V was trimmed by 0 bases and J by 0 bases, leaving 6 bases between them.

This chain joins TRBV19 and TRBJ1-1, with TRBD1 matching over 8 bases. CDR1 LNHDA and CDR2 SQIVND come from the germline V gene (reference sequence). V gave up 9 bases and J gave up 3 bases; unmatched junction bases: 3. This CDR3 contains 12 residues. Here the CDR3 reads CARQGGDTEAFF. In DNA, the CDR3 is TGTGCCAGACAGGGGGGCGACACTGAAGCTTTCTTT.

CDR3 DNA sequence: TGTGCCAGCAGCTTAGAGCCAGGGTCAGAGACCCAGTACTTC. Protein product: CASSLEPGSETQYF. This sequence joins TRBV7-3 and TRBJ2-5; TRBD1 might be the D (5 bases). V was clipped by 2 bases and J by 4 bases, with 11 bases between them. The CDR3 extends over 14 amino acids. From germline, CDR1 is SGHTA and CDR2 FQGTGA.

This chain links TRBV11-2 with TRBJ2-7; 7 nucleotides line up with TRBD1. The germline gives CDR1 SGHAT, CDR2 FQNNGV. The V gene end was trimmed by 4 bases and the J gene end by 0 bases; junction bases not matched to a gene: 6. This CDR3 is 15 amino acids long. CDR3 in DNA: TGTGCCAGCAGCTGGGGACAGTTGAGCTCCTACGAGCAGTACTTC. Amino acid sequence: CASSWGQLSSYEQYF.

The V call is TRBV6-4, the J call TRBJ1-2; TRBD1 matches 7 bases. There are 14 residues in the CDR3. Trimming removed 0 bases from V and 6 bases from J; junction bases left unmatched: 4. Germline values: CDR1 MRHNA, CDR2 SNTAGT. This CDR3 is CASSDSSRGDGYTF. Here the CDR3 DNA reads TGTGCCAGCAGTGACTCGAGCAGGGGGGATGGCTACACCTTC.

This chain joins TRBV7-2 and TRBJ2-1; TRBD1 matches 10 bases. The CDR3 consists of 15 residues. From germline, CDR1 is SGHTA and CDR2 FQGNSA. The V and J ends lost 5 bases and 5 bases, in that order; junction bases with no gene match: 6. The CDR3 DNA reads TGTGCCAGCAGCCCGAGGACAGGGGGTCACAATGAGCAGTTCTTC. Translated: CASSPRTGGHNEQFF.

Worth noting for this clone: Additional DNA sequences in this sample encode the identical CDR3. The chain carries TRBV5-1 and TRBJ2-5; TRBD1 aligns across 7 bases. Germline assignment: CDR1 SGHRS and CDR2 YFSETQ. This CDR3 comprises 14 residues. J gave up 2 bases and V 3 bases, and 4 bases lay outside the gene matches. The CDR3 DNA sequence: TGCGCCAGCAGCTGGGACAGTACTCAAGAGACCCAGTACTTC. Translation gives CASSWDSTQETQYF.

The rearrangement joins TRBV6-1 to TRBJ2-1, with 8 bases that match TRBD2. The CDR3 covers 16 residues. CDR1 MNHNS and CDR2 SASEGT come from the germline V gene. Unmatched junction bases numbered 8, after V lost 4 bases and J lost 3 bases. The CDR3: CASSAFGTRFYNEQFF. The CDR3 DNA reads TGTGCCAGCAGTGCCTTCGGGACTAGATTCTACAATGAGCAGTTCTTC.

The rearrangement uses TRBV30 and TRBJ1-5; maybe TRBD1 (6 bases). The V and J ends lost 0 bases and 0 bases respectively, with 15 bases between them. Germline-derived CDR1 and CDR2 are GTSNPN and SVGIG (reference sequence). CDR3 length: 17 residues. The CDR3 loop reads CAWSVRRTADSNQPQHF. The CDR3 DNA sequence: TGTGCCTGGAGTGTACGAAGGACAGCAGATAGCAATCAGCCCCAGCATTTT.

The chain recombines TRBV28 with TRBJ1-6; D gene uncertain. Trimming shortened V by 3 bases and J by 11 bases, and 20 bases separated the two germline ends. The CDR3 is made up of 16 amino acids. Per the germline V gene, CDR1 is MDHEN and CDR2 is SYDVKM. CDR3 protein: CASSFLLSQDDAPLHF. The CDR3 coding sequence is TGTGCCAGCAGTTTTCTTTTGAGTCAGGATGACGCACCCCTCCACTTT.

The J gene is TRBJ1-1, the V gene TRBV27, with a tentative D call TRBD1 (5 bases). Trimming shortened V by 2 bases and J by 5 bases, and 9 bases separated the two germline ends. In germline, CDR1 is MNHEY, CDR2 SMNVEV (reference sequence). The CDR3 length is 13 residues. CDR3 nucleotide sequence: TGTGCCAGCAGTTTACAGGGTTGGACTGAAGCTTTCTTT. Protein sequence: CASSLQGWTEAFF.

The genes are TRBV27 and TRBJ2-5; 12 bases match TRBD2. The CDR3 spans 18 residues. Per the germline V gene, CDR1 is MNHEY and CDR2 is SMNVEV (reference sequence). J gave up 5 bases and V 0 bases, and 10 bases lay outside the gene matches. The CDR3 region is CASSLSSSGGGYRETQYF. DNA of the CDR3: TGTGCCAGCAGTTTATCCTCTAGCGGGGGGGGGTATCGGGAGACCCAGTACTTC.

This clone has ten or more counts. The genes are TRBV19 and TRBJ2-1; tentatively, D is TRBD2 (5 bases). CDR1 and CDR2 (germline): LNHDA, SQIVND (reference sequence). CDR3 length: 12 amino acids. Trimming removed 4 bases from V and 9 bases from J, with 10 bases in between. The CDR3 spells CASSTLRGEQFF. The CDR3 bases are TGTGCCAGTAGTACCCTTCGGGGTGAGCAGTTCTTC.